The 14 T cell receptor beta chains presented below share a single source sample, sequenced in a study of cytomegalovirus exposure and HLA in healthy donors. Use of 60 Vbeta and 13 Jbeta primers characterized the PCR. Generated by immunoSEQ multiplex PCR, the TCRdb table keeps only in-frame clones and is missing some. In the table there are a few hundred thousand clones, roughly 91% of which are singletons. Sequenced input: PBMCs. These receptors were taken from a woman aged 18 to 35 in good health and CMV-seronegative.

V usage is TRBV5-8 and J usage is TRBJ1-2, with D possibly being TRBD1 (6 bases). The CDR3 runs 16 residues. In germline, CDR1 is SGHTS, CDR2 YDEGEE. V dropped 3 bases and J dropped 2 bases, with 17 bases sitting between them. CDR3 amino acids: CASSSRHARGNYGYTF. CDR3 nucleotide sequence: TGTGCCAGCAGCTCGAGACACGCCAGGGGAAACTATGGCTACACCTTC.

The chain joins TRBV15 to TRBJ1-3; D gene ambiguous. Trimming pared 8 bases from V and 0 bases from J, leaving 11 bases between. Germline-derived CDR1 and CDR2 are LNHNV and YYDKDF (reference sequence). This CDR3 is built from 14 residues. The CDR3 loop is CATSSFGSGNTIYF. The CDR3 DNA reads as TGTGCCACCTCGTCATTCGGCTCTGGAAACACCATATATTTT.

The chain recombines TRBV5-1 with TRBJ1-3; tentative D call: TRBD1 (5 bases). CDR1 and CDR2 (germline): SGHRS, YFSETQ. The ends were cut back, 0 bases at V and 0 bases at J, with 7 bases in the middle. The CDR3 has 15 residues. The CDR3 protein is CASSLGQYSGNTIYF. The CDR3 DNA reads TGCGCCAGCAGCTTGGGACAGTACTCTGGAAACACCATATATTTT.

J is TRBJ2-2 and V is TRBV25-1; 9 bases are shared with TRBD2. The CDR3 runs to 14 residues. Germline trimming cut 5 bases from V and 5 bases from J; bases unmatched to any gene: 3. Looked up from germline, CDR1 is MGHDK and CDR2 is SYGVNS. The chain's CDR3 is CASSQLAGTGELFF. DNA of the CDR3: TGTGCCAGCAGTCAGCTAGCGGGAACCGGGGAGCTGTTTTTT.

The CDR3 region has the DNA TGTGCCAGCAGCCGGACTAGCGGTTACAATGAGCAGTTCTTC. Its protein is CASSRTSGYNEQFF. This sequence joins TRBV13 and TRBJ2-1; 10 nucleotides match TRBD2. J was trimmed by 4 bases and V by 5 bases; bases with no gene match: 2. CDR1 is PRHDT and CDR2 is FYEKMQ in the germline V gene (reference sequence). CDR3 size: 14 residues.

The V gene is TRBV7-2, the J gene TRBJ2-7, with TRBD2 matching 13 bases. Germline V gene sequence: CDR1 SGHTA, CDR2 FQGNSA. V lost 0 bases and J lost 4; bases outside the gene matches: 9. The CDR3 spans 18 residues. CDR3 loop: CASSLARLAGGGIYEQYF. CDR3 bases: TGTGCCAGCAGCTTAGCGCGACTAGCGGGAGGAGGGATATACGAGCAGTACTTC.

The chain has TRBV11-2 and TRBJ2-7; perhaps TRBD1 as D (7 bases). This CDR3 spans 17 amino acids. Per the germline V gene, CDR1 is SGHAT and CDR2 is FQNNGV. The V gene lost 0 bases and the J gene lost 0 bases, with 15 bases spanning the gap. CDR3 sequence (DNA): TGTGCCAGCAGCTTAGATAGTGGAGGGGGCCTCTCCTACGAGCAGTACTTC. Its protein product is CASSLDSGGGLSYEQYF.

The rearrangement joins TRBV27 to TRBJ1-2; tentative D call: TRBD1 (5 bases). The V gene's germline CDR1 is MNHEY and CDR2 SMNVEV (reference sequence). This CDR3 is built from 14 residues. V lost 6 bases and J lost 1, with 12 bases in between. The CDR3 region is CASSLLGGNYGYTF. The CDR3 coding sequence is TGTGCCAGCAGCCTCCTCGGGGGTAACTATGGCTACACCTTC.

The chain recombines TRBV5-1 with TRBJ2-5, with D hard to call. Matching the DNA end better, TRBJ2-7 makes the J call doubtful. CDR1 is SGHRS, CDR2 YFSETQ, per germline. The CDR3 has 12 amino acids. The CDR3 is CASSSSSYEQYF. Here the CDR3 DNA reads TGCGCCAGCAGCTCGAGCTCCTACGAGCAGTACTTC.

The gene calls are TRBV11-2 and TRBJ2-3; 10 bases line up with TRBD2. The V segment lost 7 bases and the J segment 4 bases; nucleotides outside the gene matches: 5. The CDR3 loop spans 14 amino acids. Germline V lookup: CDR1 SGHAT, CDR2 FQNNGV. CDR3: CASKRGGISDTQYF. The DNA for the CDR3 is TGTGCCAGCAAGCGGGGGGGCATCTCAGATACGCAGTATTTT.

The V and J genes are TRBV19 and TRBJ1-2; D is perhaps TRBD1 (5 bases). Germline V CDR1 and CDR2: LNHDA, SQIVND (reference sequence). V was clipped by 3 bases and J by 4 bases, with 9 bases between them. The CDR3 loop spans 13 amino acids. CDR3 sequence reads: CASSITGSYGYTF. In DNA form, the CDR3 reads TGTGCCAGTAGTATCACAGGTTCCTATGGCTACACCTTC.

This chain links TRBV19 with TRBJ1-5; D remains unclear. The CDR3 loop spans 16 amino acids. Germline CDR1 and CDR2: LNHDA and SQIVND (reference sequence). Deletions cut 1 base from V and 0 bases from J, with 10 bases between. CDR3 nucleotide sequence: TGTGCCAGTAGTATAGTATCGGGTAATAGCAATCAGCCCCAGCATTTT. Translation: CASSIVSGNSNQPQHF.

The chain's CDR3 is CASSLVPGDTEAFF. CDR3 coding DNA: TGCGCCAGCAGCTTGGTGCCGGGGGACACTGAAGCTTTCTTT. The V call is TRBV5-1, the J call TRBJ1-1, with a possible D match to TRBD1 (5 bases). This CDR3 contains 14 residues. CDR1 SGHRS and CDR2 YFSETQ come from the germline V gene. Trimming took off 0 bases at V and 3 bases at J, with 9 bases between the two ends.

The sample holds one count of this clone. This chain joins TRBV14 and TRBJ1-4; 9 bases are a match to TRBD1. J was trimmed by 6 bases and V by 3 bases; bases with no gene match: 5. Germline V gene lookup returns CDR1 SGHDN and CDR2 FVKESK. The CDR3 spans 15 residues. The CDR3 DNA is TGTGCCAGCAGCCATCAACAGGGGGCAGATGAAAAACTGTTTTTT. It codes for CASSHQQGADEKLFF.